These 9 T cell receptor beta chains were sequenced from one sample in a study of T cells after yellow fever vaccination. A single record per CDR3 protein comes from TCRdb applying MiXCR to the 5' RACE reads. The sample has about 220,000 distinct CDR3 sequences; more than 3% are singletons. The sample here was CD4+ T cells sorted from PBMCs, taken 10 days after the yellow fever booster vaccination. The receptors shown here come from a man aged 18 to 30 who received the YFV17D yellow fever vaccine.

In this sample, this clonotype turned up a few times. This chain uses TRBV18 with TRBJ1-2; D gene ambiguous. The CDR3 is made up of 13 amino acids. Germline V CDR1 and CDR2: KGHSH, LQKENI. With 2 bases removed from V and 0 bases from J, the gap between germline ends came to 4 bases. The CDR3 sequence is CASSPVPNYGYTF. CDR3 nucleotides: TGTGCCAGCTCACCAGTCCCTAACTATGGCTACACCTTC. Full variable domain (missing parts from reference TRBV18 and TRBJ1-2): NAGVMQNPRHLVRRRGQEARLRCSPMKGHSHVYWYRQLPEEGLKFMVYLQKENIIDESGMPKERFSAEFPKEGPSILRIQQVVRGDSAAYFCASSPVPNYGYTFGSGTRLTVV.

This clonotype has ten or more counts. The V call is TRBV7-9, the J call TRBJ1-5; perhaps TRBD1 as D (6 bases). Deletions cut 5 bases from V and 3 bases from J, with 17 bases between. The CDR3 runs to 16 residues. Looked up from germline, CDR1 is SEHNR and CDR2 is FQNEAQ (reference sequence). In nucleotides, the CDR3 is TGTGCCAGCAGCCCTTCGGGGGGGCAGGTCAATCAGCCCCAGCATTTT. Encoded protein: CASSPSGGQVNQPQHF.

This clonotype was counted at least ten times. The rearrangement links TRBV12-3 or TRBV12-4 to TRBJ1-6; D is unclear. The CDR3 covers 13 residues. V lost 6 bases and J 7 bases, leaving 10 bases between the germline ends. CDR3: CASSPNWNSPLHF. CDR3 DNA: TGTGCCAGCAGCCCCAATTGGAATTCACCCCTCCACTTT.

At least ten counts were recorded for this clonotype. The chain recombines TRBV15 with TRBJ2-7; 7 positions agree with TRBD1. V was clipped by 3 bases and J by 4 bases; unmatched bases: 3. Germline CDR1 LNHNV, CDR2 YYDKDF (reference sequence). The CDR3 has 13 amino acids. The CDR3 DNA follows: TGTGCCACCAGCAGGGGACAGCTTTACGAGCAGTACTTC. Translating gives CATSRGQLYEQYF.

In this sample, this clonotype turned up many times. The rearrangement uses TRBV7-2 and TRBJ2-7; D might be TRBD2 (7 bases). Germline CDR1 reads SGHTA; CDR2 reads FQGNSA. V dropped 3 bases and J dropped 10 bases, with 22 bases sitting between them. The CDR3 loop spans 15 amino acids. The CDR3 coding sequence is TGTGCCAGCAGCTTTTACAGCGGGGACAACTCGGACCAGTACTTC. Its translation: CASSFYSGDNSDQYF.

This clonotype was detected ten times or more. The chain combines TRBV6-5 with TRBJ2-3; TRBD1 matches 9 bases. The junction had 0 bases not matched to a gene; V was cut back by 2 bases and J by 0 bases. Germline V gives CDR1 MNHEY, CDR2 SVGAGI. CDR3 length: 15 residues. The CDR3 here is CASSYGTGSTDTQYF. The CDR3 coding sequence is TGTGCCAGCAGTTACGGGACAGGGAGCACAGATACGCAGTATTTT.

The table lists this clonotype with a few counts. The rearrangement links TRBV5-1 to TRBJ1-4; TRBD1 aligns across 10 bases. The CDR3 sequence is 14 residues long. CDR1 is SGHRS and CDR2 is YFSETQ in the germline V gene. After removal of 4 bases from V and 7 bases from J, the junction contained 4 bases not matched to a gene. CDR3 sequence: CASSPDRGSEKLFF. In DNA form, the CDR3 reads TGCGCCAGCAGCCCGGACAGGGGGAGTGAAAAACTGTTTTTT. Supplemented by reference TRBV5-1 and TRBJ1-4, the full variable domain reads KAGVTQTPRYLIKTRGQQVTLSCSPISGHRSVSWYQQTPGQGLQFLFEYFSETQRNKGNFPGRFSGRQFSNSRSEMNVSTLELGDSALYLCASSPDRGSEKLFFGSGTQLSVL.

This clonotype was detected only a few times. This chain joins TRBV23-1 and TRBJ1-2; D not resolved. TRBV23-1 counts as an open reading frame of uncertain function. The CDR3 length is 16 residues. V lost 2 bases and J lost 3, with 16 bases in between. The CDR3 is CASSQSGRSSDYGYTF. In DNA, the CDR3 is TGCGCCAGCAGTCAAAGTGGGAGGTCGTCTGACTATGGCTACACCTTC.

This clonotype was seen repeatedly, ten times or more. The genes are TRBV3-1 and TRBJ2-3; tentative D call: TRBD2 (5 bases). The V gene's germline CDR1 is LGHDT and CDR2 YNNKEL (reference sequence). Trimming shortened V by 4 bases and J by 14 bases, and 19 bases separated the two germline ends. CDR3 length: 13 residues. The CDR3 coding sequence is TGTGCCAGCAGCCCCTCGGACCGAGGGAGCAGGTATTTT. It specifies CASSPSDRGSRYF.